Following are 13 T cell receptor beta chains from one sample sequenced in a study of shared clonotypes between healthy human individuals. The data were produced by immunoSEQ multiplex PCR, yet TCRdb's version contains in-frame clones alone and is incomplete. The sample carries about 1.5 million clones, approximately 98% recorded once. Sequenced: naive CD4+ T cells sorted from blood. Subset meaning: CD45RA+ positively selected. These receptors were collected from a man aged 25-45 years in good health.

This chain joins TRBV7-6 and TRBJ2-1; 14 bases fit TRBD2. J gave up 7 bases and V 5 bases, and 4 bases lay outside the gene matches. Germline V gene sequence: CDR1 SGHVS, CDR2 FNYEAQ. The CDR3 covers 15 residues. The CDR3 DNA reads TGTGCCAGCAGCCTAGGGACTAGCGGGAGAAATGAGCAGTTCTTC. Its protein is CASSLGTSGRNEQFF. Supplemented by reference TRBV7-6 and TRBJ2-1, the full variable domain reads GAGVSQSPRYKVTKRGQDVALRCDPISGHVSLYWYRQALGQGPEFLTYFNYEAQQDKSGLPNDRFSAERPEGSISTLTIQRTEQRDSAMYRCASSLGTSGRNEQFFGPGTRLTVL.

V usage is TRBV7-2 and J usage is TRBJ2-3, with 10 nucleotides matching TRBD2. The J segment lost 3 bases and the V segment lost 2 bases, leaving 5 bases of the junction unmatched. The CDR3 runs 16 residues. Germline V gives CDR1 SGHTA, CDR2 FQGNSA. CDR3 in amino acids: CASSLPTGLATDTQYF. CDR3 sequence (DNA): TGTGCCAGCAGCTTACCCACGGGACTAGCGACAGATACGCAGTATTTT.

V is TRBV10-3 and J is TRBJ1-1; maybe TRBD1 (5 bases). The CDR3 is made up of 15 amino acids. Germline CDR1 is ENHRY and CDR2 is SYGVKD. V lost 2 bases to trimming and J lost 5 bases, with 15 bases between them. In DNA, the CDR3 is TGTGCCATCAGTGAGCGGCCAGGGAGTGGAACTGAAGCTTTCTTT. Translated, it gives CAISERPGSGTEAFF.

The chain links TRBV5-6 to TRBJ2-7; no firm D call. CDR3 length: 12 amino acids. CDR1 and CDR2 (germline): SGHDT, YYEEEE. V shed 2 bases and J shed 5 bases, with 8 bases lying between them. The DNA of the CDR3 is TGTGCCAGCAGCTTCCCCAGCCACGAGCAGTACTTC. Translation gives CASSFPSHEQYF.

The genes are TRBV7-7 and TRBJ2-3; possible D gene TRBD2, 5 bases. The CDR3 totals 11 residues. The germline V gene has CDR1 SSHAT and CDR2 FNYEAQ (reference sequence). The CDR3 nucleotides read TGTGCTAGTCTTGGGAGAGATACGCAGTATTTT. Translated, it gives CASLGRDTQYF. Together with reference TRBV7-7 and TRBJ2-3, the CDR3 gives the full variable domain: GAGVSQSPRYKVTKRGQDVTLRCDPISSHATLYWYQQALGQGPEFLTYFNYEAQPDKSGLPSDRFSAERPEGSISTLTIQRTEQRDSAMYRCASLGRDTQYFGPGTRLTVL.

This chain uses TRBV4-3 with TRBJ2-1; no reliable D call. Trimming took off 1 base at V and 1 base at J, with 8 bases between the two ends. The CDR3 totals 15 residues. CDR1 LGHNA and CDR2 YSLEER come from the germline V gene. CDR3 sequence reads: CASSQGGGSYNEQFF. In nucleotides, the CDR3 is TGCGCCAGCAGCCAAGGAGGTGGGTCCTACAATGAGCAGTTCTTC.

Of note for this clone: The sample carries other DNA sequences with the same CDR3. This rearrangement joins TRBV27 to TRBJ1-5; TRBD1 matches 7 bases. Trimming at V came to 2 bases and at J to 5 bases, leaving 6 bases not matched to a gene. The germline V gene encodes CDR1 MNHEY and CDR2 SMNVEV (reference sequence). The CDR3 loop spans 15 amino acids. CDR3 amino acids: CASSLRQGGYQPQHF. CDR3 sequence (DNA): TGTGCCAGCAGTTTAAGACAGGGTGGCTATCAGCCCCAGCATTTT.

The CDR3 region has the DNA TGTGCCAGCAGCTTATTGGGGGCCAATGAGCAGTTCTTC. It codes for CASSLLGANEQFF. The chain employs TRBV11-2 and TRBJ2-1; possible D gene TRBD1, 6 bases. V lost 2 bases, J lost 6 bases, and 8 bases lay in between. CDR3 length: 13 amino acids. Germline CDR1 and CDR2: SGHAT and FQNNGV.

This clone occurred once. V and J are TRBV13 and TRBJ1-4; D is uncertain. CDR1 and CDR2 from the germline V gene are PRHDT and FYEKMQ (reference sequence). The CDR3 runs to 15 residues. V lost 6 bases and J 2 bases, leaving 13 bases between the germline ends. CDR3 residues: CASSLAGRTNEKLFF. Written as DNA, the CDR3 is TGTGCCAGCAGTCTAGCGGGTAGGACTAATGAAAAACTGTTTTTT.

The CDR3 DNA reads TGTGCCAGCAGCTTGAACATGGGACGGGGCGGGACAGATACGCAGTATTTT. It is translated as CASSLNMGRGGTDTQYF. The chain recombines TRBV7-9 with TRBJ2-3, with D perhaps given as TRBD1 or TRBD2 (5 bases each). The germline V gene encodes CDR1 SEHNR and CDR2 FQNEAQ (reference sequence). V was trimmed by 3 bases and J by 3 bases, leaving 19 bases between them. The CDR3 loop spans 17 amino acids. Looking up the rest from reference TRBV7-9 and TRBJ2-3 gives the full variable domain: DTGVSQNPRHKITKRGQNVTFRCDPISEHNRLYWYRQTLGQGPEFLTYFQNEAQLEKSRLLSDRFSAERPKGSFSTLEIQRTEQGDSAMYLCASSLNMGRGGTDTQYFGPGTRLTVL.

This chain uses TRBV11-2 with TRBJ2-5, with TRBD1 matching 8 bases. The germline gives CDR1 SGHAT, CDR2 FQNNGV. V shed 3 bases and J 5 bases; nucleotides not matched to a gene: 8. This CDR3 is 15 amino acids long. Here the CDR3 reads CASSFRQGLGETQYF. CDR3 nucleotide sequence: TGTGCCAGCAGCTTCCGACAGGGGTTGGGGGAGACCCAGTACTTC.

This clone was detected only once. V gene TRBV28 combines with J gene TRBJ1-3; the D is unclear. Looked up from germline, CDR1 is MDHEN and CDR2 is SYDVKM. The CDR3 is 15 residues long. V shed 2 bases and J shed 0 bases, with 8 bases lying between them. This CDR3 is CASSLGLTSGNTIYF. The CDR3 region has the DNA TGTGCCAGCAGTTTAGGGCTGACCTCTGGAAACACCATATATTTT.

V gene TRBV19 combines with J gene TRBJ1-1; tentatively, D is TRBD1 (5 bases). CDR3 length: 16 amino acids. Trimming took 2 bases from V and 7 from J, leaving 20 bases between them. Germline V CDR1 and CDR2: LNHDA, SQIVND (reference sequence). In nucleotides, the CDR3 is TGTGCCAGTAGTATACTTCCGGGACTTCCTCGGGGTGAAGCTTTCTTT. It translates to CASSILPGLPRGEAFF.